The rows below give T cell receptor beta chains drawn from one sample of a study of shared clonotypes between healthy human individuals. The method was immunoSEQ multiplex PCR; TCRdb's version includes in-frame clones alone and lacks a portion of them. The data contain approximately 1.5 million clones, just under 99% of them singletons. Sequenced: naive CD4+ T cells sorted from blood. The receptors were sampled from a young man in good health. The CDR3 runs from the conserved cysteine through the conserved F or W. D genes are given only for firm matches. Rows may omit the clone size; those that give it use once, few, many or a size class.

>-|-|TRBJ2-3|TRBV5-1
CASSLVNQGQYF
TGCGCCAGCAGCTTAGTCAATCAGGGGCAGTATTTT
>-|-|TRBJ1-2|TRBV5-1
CASSFDPQGSNYGYTF
TGCGCCAGCAGCTTCGACCCACAGGGATCCAACTATGGCTACACCTTC
>-|TRBD2|TRBJ2-3|TRBV29-1
CSGLGLAGVIDTQYF
TGCAGCGGGCTGGGACTAGCGGGAGTTATAGATACGCAGTATTTT
>-|-|TRBJ1-4|TRBV28
CASIGPGVEKLFF
TGTGCCAGCATCGGTCCGGGGGTGGAAAAACTGTTTTTT
>-|-|TRBJ2-2|TRBV2
CASSERDLNTGELFF
TGTGCCAGCAGTGAACGAGACTTGAACACCGGGGAGCTGTTTTTT
>-|TRBD2|TRBJ2-5|TRBV7-2
CASSLVGSGPVNF
TGTGCCAGCAGCTTAGTAGGTAGCGGGCCCGTTAACTTC
>-|TRBD2|TRBJ2-3|TRBV9
CASSTRTSGITSTDTQYF
TGTGCCAGCAGCACCCGGACTAGCGGGATTACTAGCACAGATACGCAGTATTTT
>-|TRBD1|TRBJ1-1|TRBV20-1
CSAIRQGEAFF
TGCAGTGCTATACGTCAGGGGGAGGCTTTCTTT
>-|TRBD2|TRBJ2-3|TRBV10-3
CAISEGLAASTDTQYF
TGTGCCATCAGTGAGGGACTAGCGGCAAGCACAGATACGCAGTATTTT
>-|-|TRBJ1-5|TRBV28
CASSLEGEAQHF
TGTGCCAGCAGTTTAGAGGGCGAGGCCCAGCATTTT
>-|-|TRBJ1-1|TRBV6-4
CASSSVPGNTEAFF
TGTGCCAGCAGTTCCGTCCCGGGGAACACTGAAGCTTTCTTT
>-|TRBD2|TRBJ2-7|TRBV19
CASSSGKVHITYEQYF
TGTGCCAGTAGCAGCGGGAAAGTCCACATAACCTACGAGCAGTACTTC
>-|-|TRBJ2-7|TRBV5-1
CASSEDSLYEQYF
TGCGCCAGCAGCGAGGACAGTCTCTACGAGCAGTACTTC
>-|-|TRBJ2-5|TRBV28
CASSPHPGAQYF
TGTGCCAGCAGCCCCCATCCAGGGGCTCAGTACTTC
>-|-|TRBJ2-5|TRBV2
CASSQGVGIQETQYF
TGTGCCAGCAGCCAAGGCGTGGGTATTCAAGAGACCCAGTACTTC
>-|-|TRBJ2-6|TRBV28
CASSFRYRSSGANVLTF
TGTGCCAGCAGTTTCCGGTACAGATCCTCTGGGGCCAACGTCCTGACTTTC
>-|-|TRBJ2-3|TRBV9
CASSVQQVSDTQYF
TGTGCCAGCAGCGTACAGCAGGTCTCAGATACGCAGTATTTT
>-|-|TRBJ2-7|TRBV5-1
CASSSVPLANEQYF
TGCGCCAGCAGCTCAGTCCCGTTAGCCAACGAGCAGTACTTC
>-|TRBD2|TRBJ2-7|TRBV27
CASSTLAGVVYEQYF
TGTGCCAGCAGCACTCTAGCGGGAGTGGTCTACGAGCAGTACTTC
>once|TRBD2|TRBJ2-7|TRBV7-2
CASSLIAGGPGEQYF
TGTGCCAGCAGCCTAATAGCGGGAGGGCCTGGCGAGCAGTACTTC
>-|-|TRBJ2-1|TRBV4-2
CASSQELGPPNEQFF
TGTGCCAGCAGCCAAGAACTGGGACCCCCCAATGAGCAGTTCTTC
>-|TRBD1|TRBJ2-5|TRBV5-5
CASSLTGAKQETQYF
TGTGCCAGCAGCCTGACAGGGGCTAAACAAGAGACCCAGTACTTC
>-|-|TRBJ2-2|TRBV11-2
CASSSQNTGELFF
TGTGCCAGCAGCAGTCAGAACACCGGGGAGCTGTTTTTT
>-|-|TRBJ2-7|TRBV13
CASSSPLGKDSYEQYF
TGTGCCAGCAGCTCCCCTCTGGGGAAAGACTCCTACGAGCAGTACTTC
>-|TRBD1|TRBJ1-5|TRBV19
CASSIMAGGGNQPQHF
TGTGCCAGTAGTATAATGGCAGGGGGGGGCAATCAGCCCCAGCATTTT
>-|-|TRBJ2-2|TRBV7-2
CASSLTGNSGELFF
TGTGCCAGCTCCCTGACCGGGAACAGCGGGGAGCTGTTTTTT
>-|-|TRBJ1-4|TRBV7-9
CASSTRTAGEKLFF
TGTGCCAGCAGCACGAGGACAGCGGGTGAAAAACTGTTTTTT
>-|TRBD1|TRBJ1-4|TRBV18
CASSPMTGTVNEKLFF
TGTGCCAGCTCACCCATGACCGGGACAGTGAATGAAAAACTGTTTTTT
>-|-|TRBJ1-1|TRBV2
CASREDTEAFF
TGTGCCAGCAGGGAGGACACTGAAGCTTTCTTT